This TCR beta chain derives from a study of PD-L1 blockade in urothelial cancer. Each PCR had synthetic TCR analog templates added to it as a spike-in. Libraries were prepared by immunoSEQ multiplex PCR; TCRdb keeps only in-frame clonotypes and omits some of them. The repertoire holds about 36,000 clones, with about a third as singletons. This clone has just a few counts. Germline CDR1 reads SGHVS; CDR2 reads FNYEAQ. V lost 2 bases, J lost 0 bases, and 9 bases lay in between. This CDR3 is 15 amino acids long. The chain carries TRBV7-6 and TRBJ2-3, with D uncertain. The receptor comes from a man in his 60s with urothelial cancer. This specimen was tumor tissue, taken before atezolizumab (anti-PD-L1) treatment. CDR3 bases: TGTGCCAGCAGCTTAAGGGTCAGTAGCACAGATACGCAGTATTTT. Protein: CASSLRVSSTDTQYF. The full variable domain, with the rest looked up from reference TRBV7-6 and TRBJ2-3, is GAGVSQSPRYKVTKRGQDVALRCDPISGHVSLYWYRQALGQGPEFLTYFNYEAQQDKSGLPNDRFSAERPEGSISTLTIQRTEQRDSAMYRCASSLRVSSTDTQYFGPGTRLTVL.